One sample yielded the 10 T cell receptor beta chains listed below, sequenced in a study of CD8+CD57+ T cells in acquired aplastic anemia. Flow cytometry had shown expanded CD8+CD57+ cells in the patients chosen for sequencing. CDR3 and TCR beta VDJ profiling relied on a genomic DNA template. TCRdb reanalysed the reads using MiXCR and keeps one entry per CDR3 protein. The repertoire consists of some 120,000 distinct CDR3 sequences, with about 43% occurring once and the leading ten covering more than 2.5%. Sequencing input: sorted CD4+, CD8+, or CD8+CD57+ T cells (not recorded which) from PBMCs. All receptors come from a human donor with aplastic anemia.

The table lists this clonotype with many counts. The CDR3 nucleotides are TGTGCCAGCAGCTTTAGCGGGCGTAGCTCCTACAATGAGCAGTTCTTC. It encodes CASSFSGRSSYNEQFF. This chain links TRBV7-2 with TRBJ2-1, with 7 bases fitting TRBD2. Looked up from germline, CDR1 is SGHTA and CDR2 is FQGNSA. The CDR3 covers 16 residues. With V trimmed by 3 bases and J by 0 bases, 5 bases remained unmatched.

Turning to this clonotype: With a much larger clone just one base away, this may be a read error. The chain uses TRBV9 and TRBJ2-7; 7 bases match TRBD1. Per germline, CDR1 SGDLS and CDR2 YYNGEE. Unmatched junction bases numbered 7, after V lost 4 bases and J lost 3 bases. This CDR3 region has 14 residues. The CDR3 loop reads CASSPSTGNYEQYF. The CDR3 nucleotides read TGTGCCAGCAGCCCCTCGACAGGGAACTACGAGCAGTACTTC.

The rearrangement joins TRBV2 to TRBJ1-3; D remains ambiguous. Germline V lookup: CDR1 SNHLY, CDR2 FYNNEI. The CDR3 length is 16 residues. V was clipped by 5 bases and J by 3 bases, with 17 bases between them. For the CDR3, the DNA is TGTGCCAGCAGTCCGGGAACGGGGAGCGGTGGAAACACCATATATTTT. Translation gives CASSPGTGSGGNTIYF.

This clonotype showed up many times. The V and J genes are TRBV19 and TRBJ2-1; 12 bases are a match to TRBD2. CDR3 length: 15 amino acids. The junction had 3 bases not matched to a gene; V was cut back by 5 bases and J by 4 bases. Germline V gives CDR1 LNHDA, CDR2 SQIVND (reference sequence). The CDR3 loop reads CASSASGGAYNEQFF. CDR3 nucleotide sequence: TGTGCCAGTAGTGCTAGCGGGGGGGCATACAATGAGCAGTTCTTC.

This clonotype was counted ten times or more. The chain links TRBV2 to TRBJ2-5; TRBD2 might be the D (6 bases). The CDR3 extends over 15 amino acids. Germline CDR1 and CDR2: SNHLY and FYNNEI. V lost 5 bases to trimming and J lost 4 bases, with 17 bases between them. The CDR3 here is CASSWPGASGETQYF. As DNA, the CDR3 is TGTGCCAGCAGTTGGCCGGGAGCCTCGGGAGAGACCCAGTACTTC.

There are many counts of this clonotype. The chain has TRBV6-1 and TRBJ2-7, with TRBD1 matching 7 bases. V lost 0 bases and J lost 6; bases outside the gene matches: 11. Germline CDR1 and CDR2: MNHNS and SASEGT. The CDR3 spans 16 residues. The CDR3 spells CASSEAGRGIFSEQYV. Written as DNA, the CDR3 is TGTGCCAGCAGTGAAGCCGGCAGGGGGATTTTCTCCGAGCAGTACGTC.

On this clonotype: One junction end disagrees with the germline gene, perhaps due to a read error. The chain has TRBV2 and TRBJ2-1, with D unclear. Germline V gene lookup returns CDR1 SNHLY and CDR2 FYNNEI. The CDR3 loop spans 14 amino acids. The CDR3 DNA follows: TGTGCCAGCAGTGAAACGACTGGTGGCAATGAGCTGTTCTTC. Translation: CASSETTGGNELFF.

Worth noting for this clonotype: Possible read error: a much larger clone is one base away. This rearrangement joins TRBV5-1 to TRBJ2-7; 11 bases are shared with TRBD1. V lost 4 bases to trimming and J lost 5 bases; unmatched junction nucleotides: 11. The CDR3 runs 16 residues. Germline values: CDR1 SGHRS, CDR2 YFSETQ. For the CDR3, the DNA is TGCGCCAGCAGCCGAAGCCCGGGACAGGGGGGGCACGAGCAGTACTTC. This gives the protein CASSRSPGQGGHEQYF.

The chain links TRBV19 to TRBJ2-7; 9 positions match TRBD1. From germline, CDR1 is LNHDA and CDR2 SQIVND (reference sequence). This CDR3 region has 15 residues. V shed 7 bases, J shed 4 bases, and the junction held 11 bases outside the gene matches. The CDR3 sequence is CASKRDREKGYEQYV. CDR3 in DNA: TGTGCCAGTAAAAGGGACAGGGAGAAGGGGTACGAGCAGTACGTC.

This clonotype has only a few counts. This chain joins TRBV15 and TRBJ2-7; 8 positions agree with TRBD1. Germline loops: CDR1 LNHNV, CDR2 YYDKDF (reference sequence). V shed 4 bases and J 4 bases; nucleotides not matched to a gene: 3. CDR3 length: 13 amino acids. CDR3 sequence (DNA): TGTGCCACCAGCACCGGACAGGGATACGAGCAGTACTTC. It is translated as CATSTGQGYEQYF.